This TCR beta chain was identified during a study of early T cells in non-severe SARS-CoV-2 infection. General observations from the study: CD4 and private specificities were missed by VDJdb matching, which favored anti-spike CD8 responses.

As regards this clonotype: The target antigen is unknown.

The V segment lost 4 bases and the J segment 4 bases; nucleotides outside the gene matches: 9. CDR1 is ENHRY, CDR2 SYGVKD, per germline. CDR3 length: 16 amino acids. MiXCR, applied by TCRdb to the 5' RACE reads, yields one record per CDR3 protein. The sample shows fewer than 55,000 distinct CDR3 sequences, under 9.5% of them seen only once. The chain links TRBV10-3 to TRBJ2-3, with 9 bases lining up with TRBD1. Source material: whole blood. This sequence was found in an adult who was a healthcare worker with PCR-confirmed SARS-CoV-2 infection or an uninfected control (not recorded which). CDR3 nucleotide sequence: TGTGCCATCAGTGGGAGGACAGGGGTGATTCCAGATACGCAGTATTTT. This gives the protein CAISGRTGVIPDTQYF.